Following are 27 T cell receptor beta chains from one sample sequenced in a study of cytomegalovirus exposure and HLA in healthy donors. Researchers ran the PCR with 60 Vbeta and 13 Jbeta primers. The data were produced by immunoSEQ multiplex PCR, yet TCRdb's version contains in-frame clones alone and is incomplete. This repertoire shows some 270,000 clones, 80% to 95% found once; its top ten account for roughly 1.5%. Sequenced: PBMCs. These receptors were obtained from a girl aged 2-9 years in good health and CMV-seronegative.

This chain links TRBV5-4 with TRBJ2-3, with 8 bases matching TRBD1. The germline gives CDR1 SGHNT, CDR2 YYREEE (reference sequence). The CDR3 has 14 amino acids. Trimming took 4 bases from V and 1 from J; bases not matched to a gene: 2. CDR3 bases: TGTGCCAGCAGCCAGGGGGCTGGCACAGATACGCAGTATTTT. It translates to CASSQGAGTDTQYF.

A single count supports this clone. CDR3 DNA sequence: TGCGCCAGCAGCGGGGGGACAGGAGCGAACACTGAAGCTTTCTTT. Protein: CASSGGTGANTEAFF. The rearrangement uses TRBV5-1 and TRBJ1-1; 8 bases are a match to TRBD1. Germline V gives CDR1 SGHRS, CDR2 YFSETQ. This CDR3 has 15 residues. V lost 4 bases, J lost 1 base, and 6 bases stayed unmatched. Full variable domain (outside the CDR3, taken from reference TRBV5-1 and TRBJ1-1): KAGVTQTPRYLIKTRGQQVTLSCSPISGHRSVSWYQQTPGQGLQFLFEYFSETQRNKGNFPGRFSGRQFSNSRSEMNVSTLELGDSALYLCASSGGTGANTEAFFGQGTRLTVV.

The rearrangement uses TRBV6-1 and TRBJ1-2, with 8 bases identical to TRBD1. The CDR3 is 15 amino acids. The V gene end was trimmed by 8 bases and the J gene end by 5 bases; junction bases not matched to a gene: 13. Germline V lookup: CDR1 MNHNS, CDR2 SASEGT. The CDR3 reads CASQYGGQAVYGYTF. The CDR3, as DNA: TGTGCCAGCCAATACGGGGGACAGGCAGTTTATGGCTACACCTTC.

The chain has TRBV6-5 and TRBJ2-5; maybe TRBD1 (6 bases). Judging by the DNA end, TRBJ2-7 fits better; the J call may be wrong. Germline lookup yields CDR1 MNHEY and CDR2 SVGAGI. The CDR3 sequence is 14 residues long. The CDR3, as DNA: TGTGCCAGCAGTTCGACAGGTTCTTCGGACGAGCAGTACTTC. It encodes CASSSTGSSDEQYF.

The chain links TRBV2 to TRBJ1-2; TRBD1 agrees at 7 bases. The CDR3 spans 13 residues. Losses at the gene ends were 4 bases for V and 4 bases for J; bases not matched to a gene: 3. Germline values: CDR1 SNHLY, CDR2 FYNNEI. The CDR3 loop is CASSGQGTYGYTF. CDR3 nucleotide sequence: TGTGCCAGCAGTGGACAGGGCACCTATGGCTACACCTTC.

The chain employs TRBV5-5 and TRBJ1-2, with a possible D match to TRBD1 (5 bases). Trimming removed 1 base from V and 7 bases from J, with 17 bases in between. The germline V gene has CDR1 SGHKS and CDR2 YYEKEE (reference sequence). The CDR3 covers 15 residues. The CDR3 coding sequence is TGTGCCAGCAGCTTGCAGCCTCAGGGTGCCTCTGGCTACACCTTC. Translated, it gives CASSLQPQGASGYTF.

The V gene is TRBV6-6, the J gene TRBJ2-2; a possible D gene is TRBD2 (5 bases). Germline assignment: CDR1 MNHNY and CDR2 SVGAGI (reference sequence). V lost 5 bases and J lost 0, with 10 bases in between. The CDR3 has 15 amino acids. The CDR3 spells CASSRTGTNTGELFF. The CDR3 DNA reads TGTGCCAGCAGTCGGACTGGGACGAACACCGGGGAGCTGTTTTTT.

The chain employs TRBV6-5 and TRBJ2-1; D gene uncertain. Trimming cost V 2 bases and J 7 bases, with 6 bases left between them. Germline CDR1 is MNHEY and CDR2 is SVGAGI. CDR3 length equals 12 residues. Here the CDR3 DNA reads TGTGCCAGCAGTTACCGTAAAAATGAGCAGTTCTTC. It translates to CASSYRKNEQFF.

V is TRBV5-4 and J is TRBJ1-5; no clear D. The CDR3 loop spans 15 amino acids. Germline V gene data show CDR1 as SGHNT and CDR2 as YYREEE (reference sequence). The ends were cut back, 0 bases at V and 0 bases at J, with 7 bases in the middle. In nucleotides, the CDR3 is TGTGCCAGCAGCTTGGACAGAACTAGCAATCAGCCCCAGCATTTT. Protein sequence: CASSLDRTSNQPQHF.

The chain has TRBV19 and TRBJ1-1, with 7 bases matching TRBD1. Germline CDR1 reads LNHDA; CDR2 reads SQIVND (reference sequence). J lost 1 base, V lost 3 bases, and 17 bases had no gene match. The CDR3 loop spans 19 amino acids. CDR3 sequence: CASSIQLISVTGANTEAFF. CDR3 DNA: TGTGCCAGTAGTATCCAGCTAATTTCGGTTACAGGGGCGAACACTGAAGCTTTCTTT.

V gene TRBV10-3 combines with J gene TRBJ2-7; possibly TRBD1 for D (5 bases). CDR1 and CDR2 from the germline V gene are ENHRY and SYGVKD. This CDR3 spans 16 amino acids. V was clipped by 0 bases and J by 3 bases, with 15 bases between them. The CDR3 is CAISESRASSLYEQYF. CDR3 nucleotides: TGTGCCATCAGTGAGTCCAGGGCCTCGAGCCTCTACGAGCAGTACTTC.

This chain uses TRBV7-8 with TRBJ2-2; D unresolved. The germline CDR1 and CDR2 sequences are SGHVS and FQNEAQ. Trimming stripped 3 bases from V and 7 bases from J, with 6 bases between. This CDR3 is built from 12 residues. CDR3 DNA: TGTGCCAGCAGCTTTTCGGTCGGGGAGCTGTTTTTT. Residues: CASSFSVGELFF.

The V gene is TRBV28, the J gene TRBJ1-5; D unresolved. The germline V and J ends were trimmed by 6 bases and 0 bases, with 12 bases remaining between them. This CDR3 has 15 residues. Per the germline V gene, CDR1 is MDHEN and CDR2 is SYDVKM. Here the CDR3 reads CASRAPGYSNQPQHF. Here the CDR3 DNA reads TGTGCCAGCAGGGCCCCGGGGTATAGCAATCAGCCCCAGCATTTT.

The sample holds one count of this clone. This sequence joins TRBV6-5 and TRBJ1-4; TRBD1 might be the D (5 bases). The CDR3 contains 14 residues. Trimming left V 6 bases short and J 8 bases short, with 16 bases between. Germline V CDR1 and CDR2: MNHEY, SVGAGI. The CDR3 reads CASRPTGGLEKLFF. CDR3 sequence (DNA): TGTGCCAGCAGGCCCACGGGGGGTTTGGAAAAACTGTTTTTT.

In nucleotides, the CDR3 is TGTGCCACCAGCAGAGACTACCTGGAGACAGGCTATGGCTACACCTTC. This gives the protein CATSRDYLETGYGYTF. The chain carries TRBV15 and TRBJ1-2; perhaps TRBD1 as D (6 bases). CDR1 is LNHNV, CDR2 YYDKDF, per germline (reference sequence). The CDR3 spans 16 residues. Trimming left V 0 bases short and J 4 bases short, with 15 bases between.

The chain joins TRBV27 to TRBJ2-3, with D possibly being TRBD2 (6 bases). CDR1 MNHEY and CDR2 SMNVEV come from the germline V gene (reference sequence). This CDR3 comprises 17 residues. The germline V and J ends were trimmed by 6 bases and 3 bases, with 22 bases remaining between them. CDR3 loop: CASREIRRAGKTDTQYF. The CDR3 DNA follows: TGTGCCAGCAGAGAGATCCGGAGGGCCGGGAAGACAGATACGCAGTATTTT.

This clone was observed a few times. The chain carries TRBV25-1 and TRBJ1-4; 9 nucleotides align to TRBD1. Germline V gene data show CDR1 as MGHDK and CDR2 as SYGVNS. The V gene end was trimmed by 6 bases and the J gene end by 6 bases; junction bases not matched to a gene: 8. CDR3 length equals 15 residues. CDR3 nucleotides: TGTGCCAGCAGCTCACCGGGACAGGGAGATGAAAAACTGTTTTTT. It is translated as CASSSPGQGDEKLFF. The entire variable domain, with the rest obtained from reference TRBV25-1 and TRBJ1-4, is as follows: EADIYQTPRYLVIGTGKKITLECSQTMGHDKMYWYQQDPGMELHLIHYSYGVNSTEKGDLSSESTVSRIRTEHFPLTLESARPSHTSQYLCASSSPGQGDEKLFFGSGTQLSVL.

J is TRBJ2-1 and V is TRBV7-9; 8 nucleotides align to TRBD1. V lost 1 base, J lost 0 bases, and 11 bases stayed unmatched. Germline-derived CDR1 and CDR2 are SEHNR and FQNEAQ (reference sequence). The CDR3 has 19 amino acids. For the CDR3, the DNA is TGTGCCAGCAGCTTAGGAACGAGGGACAGGTCGAGCTCCTACAATGAGCAGTTCTTC. This gives the protein CASSLGTRDRSSSYNEQFF.

This chain links TRBV29-1 with TRBJ2-3; TRBD1 matches at 9 bases. The CDR3 totals 13 residues. V gave up 8 bases and J gave up 10 bases; unmatched junction bases: 13. Germline V CDR1 and CDR2: SQVTM, ANQGSEA. The CDR3 coding sequence is TGCAGCACCCTCGTACAGGGGGCTTCGGCGCAGTATTTT. Protein sequence: CSTLVQGASAQYF.

In DNA form, the CDR3 reads TGTGCCAGCAGCCAAGGACCAGGACTAGCGGGGGACTCCTACAATGAGCAGTTCTTC. Translation: CASSQGPGLAGDSYNEQFF. V usage is TRBV4-2 and J usage is TRBJ2-1; 13 bases line up with TRBD2. CDR1 and CDR2 (germline): LGHNA, YNFKEQ. V lost 1 base, J lost 0 bases, and 6 bases stayed unmatched. The CDR3 has 19 amino acids.

V and J are TRBV6-5 and TRBJ1-6, with 9 bases matching TRBD1. The CDR3 totals 15 residues. The junction had 6 bases not matched to a gene; V was cut back by 5 bases and J by 7 bases. Germline CDR1 and CDR2: MNHEY and SVGAGI. As DNA, the CDR3 is TGTGCCAGCAGTGGGGGACAGGGACTGAATTCACCCCTCCACTTT. Residues: CASSGGQGLNSPLHF.

This clone was recorded only once. The CDR3 protein is CASSPLTGGNQPQHF. The DNA for the CDR3 is TGTGCCAGCAGCCCGTTGACAGGGGGCAATCAGCCCCAGCATTTT. This sequence joins TRBV7-9 and TRBJ1-5; 8 bases are shared with TRBD1. The CDR3 is made up of 15 amino acids. Losses at the gene ends were 5 bases for V and 2 bases for J; bases not matched to a gene: 5. Per the germline V gene, CDR1 is SEHNR and CDR2 is FQNEAQ (reference sequence).

The V call is TRBV7-3, the J call TRBJ2-1; 7 bases line up with TRBD2. The V gene's germline CDR1 is SGHTA and CDR2 FQGTGA. The CDR3 is made up of 14 amino acids. With V trimmed by 0 bases and J by 6 bases, 2 bases remained unmatched. CDR3 DNA: TGTGCCAGCAGCTTAACGGGCGGGGGCAATGAGCAGTTCTTC. Translating gives CASSLTGGGNEQFF. The full variable domain, in which reference TRBV7-3 and TRBJ2-1 provide the parts outside the CDR3, is GAGVSQTPSNKVTEKGKYVELRCDPISGHTALYWYRQSLGQGPEFLIYFQGTGAADDSGLPNDRFFAVRPEGSVSTLKIQRTERGDSAVYLCASSLTGGGNEQFFGPGTRLTVL.

The chain combines TRBV9 with TRBJ1-2, with TRBD1 identical over 9 bases. Losses at the gene ends were 3 bases for V and 6 bases for J; bases not matched to a gene: 3. Per the germline V gene, CDR1 is SGDLS and CDR2 is YYNGEE. The CDR3 runs 13 residues. DNA of the CDR3: TGTGCCAGCAGCGGAGGGACAGGGCATGGCTACACCTTC. Its translation is CASSGGTGHGYTF.

The rearrangement uses TRBV18 and TRBJ2-1, with 13 bases matching TRBD2. This CDR3 has 17 amino acids. The germline V gene has CDR1 KGHSH and CDR2 LQKENI. With V trimmed by 5 bases and J by 5 bases, 9 bases remained unmatched. CDR3 loop: CASSSTWGLAGHNEQFF. The DNA of the CDR3 is TGTGCCAGCTCATCCACCTGGGGACTAGCGGGGCACAATGAGCAGTTCTTC.

This clone appeared a single time. The CDR3 DNA reads TGTGCCAGCAGCCCCCGGGCCCAGCGGCACCAAGAGACCCAGTACTTC. It encodes CASSPRAQRHQETQYF. The genes are TRBV7-9 and TRBJ2-5; TRBD2 is a possible D gene (5 bases). The CDR3 covers 16 residues. V was pared by 5 bases and J by 0 bases, with 16 bases between. From germline, CDR1 is SEHNR and CDR2 FQNEAQ (reference sequence).

The chain employs TRBV7-2 and TRBJ2-1; D possibly corresponds to TRBD2 (5 bases). The CDR3 sequence is 15 residues long. Germline assignment: CDR1 SGHTA and CDR2 FQGNSA. Trimming took 5 bases from V and 6 from J, leaving 17 bases between them. This chain's CDR3 is CASSPPGLRVNEQFF. Here the CDR3 DNA reads TGTGCCAGCAGCCCACCGGGGTTGCGGGTCAATGAGCAGTTCTTC.